What follows are 20 T cell receptor beta chains derived from one specimen sequenced in a study of blood T cell repertoires in COVID-19. Produced via immunoSEQ multiplex PCR; TCRdb's table is partial and in-frame only. Of about 440,000 clones listed, approximately 90% are singletons. The sequenced material came from peripheral blood. The receptors derive from a woman aged 50 to 60 with COVID-19, enrolled during active disease.

V and J are TRBV28 and TRBJ1-6, with 7 bases matching TRBD1. The CDR3 length is 15 residues. With V trimmed by 7 bases and J by 7 bases, 10 bases remained unmatched. Germline assignment: CDR1 MDHEN and CDR2 SYDVKM. The CDR3 DNA reads as TGTGCCAGCAACTCAGGGGGGCACATCAATTCACCCCTCCACTTT. Translating gives CASNSGGHINSPLHF.

The rearrangement links TRBV19 to TRBJ1-2, with 7 bases lining up with TRBD1. CDR3 length: 15 residues. Germline V lookup: CDR1 LNHDA, CDR2 SQIVND (reference sequence). Trimming took 3 bases from V and 5 from J; bases not matched to a gene: 9. CDR3 coding DNA: TGTGCCAGTAGTATGGCCCGGGACAGCACTTATGGCTACACCTTC. The encoded protein is CASSMARDSTYGYTF.

The chain is built from TRBV29-1 and TRBJ1-2; TRBD1 matches at 8 bases. The CDR3 covers 12 residues. Germline V gives CDR1 SQVTM, CDR2 ANQGSEA. Trimming took 5 bases from V and 5 from J; bases not matched to a gene: 4. CDR3 DNA sequence: TGCAGCGTTTCCGGACAGGGATATGGCTACACCTTC. It specifies CSVSGQGYGYTF.

The rearrangement joins TRBV3-1 (or the pseudogene TRBV3-2) to TRBJ2-1; D is possibly TRBD2 (5 bases). V lost 1 base, J lost 9 bases, and 10 bases lay in between. This CDR3 has 13 residues. Germline V gene sequence: CDR1 LGHDT, CDR2 YNNKEL (reference sequence). The CDR3 DNA reads as TGTGCCAGCAGCCAAGGGACTGCCACTGAGCAGTTCTTC. Its translation: CASSQGTATEQFF.

This clone was picked up one time. The genes are TRBV3-1 (or the pseudogene TRBV3-2) and TRBJ2-1; TRBD2 is a possible D gene (5 bases). The germline V gene encodes CDR1 LGHDT and CDR2 YNNKEL (reference sequence). V gave up 1 base and J gave up 10 bases, with 11 bases separating them. CDR3 length equals 13 residues. The CDR3 protein is CASSQGRVGEQFF. In nucleotides, the CDR3 is TGTGCCAGCAGCCAAGGGCGGGTTGGGGAGCAGTTCTTC.

This rearrangement joins TRBV7-2 to TRBJ1-1; the match to TRBD1 covers 7 bases. The V segment lost 6 bases and the J segment 5 bases; nucleotides outside the gene matches: 12. This CDR3 is 15 amino acids long. Germline lookup yields CDR1 SGHTA and CDR2 FQGNSA. In DNA, the CDR3 is TGTGCCAGCAGAGACCGTGGACAGGTGGGGACTGAAGCTTTCTTT. This codes for CASRDRGQVGTEAFF.

A word on this clone: In the same sample, other DNA sequences code for this CDR3. The CDR3 sequence: CSVGTGGDTEAFF. The CDR3 DNA reads as TGCAGCGTTGGGACAGGGGGGGACACTGAAGCTTTCTTT. The genes are TRBV29-1 and TRBJ1-1; the match to TRBD1 covers 10 bases. CDR3 length: 13 amino acids. V gave up 4 bases and J gave up 3 bases; unmatched junction bases: 2. CDR1 and CDR2 from the germline V gene are SQVTM and ANQGSEA. Based on the CDR3 plus reference TRBV29-1 and TRBJ1-1, the full variable domain is SAVISQKPSRDICQRGTSLTIQCQVDSQVTMMFWYRQQPGQSLTLIATANQGSEATYESGFVIDKFPISRPNLTFSTLTVSNMSPEDSSIYLCSVGTGGDTEAFFGQGTRLTVV.

V usage is TRBV5-4 and J usage is TRBJ2-7; weak D call: TRBD1 (6 bases). There are 11 residues in the CDR3. Trimming left V 7 bases short and J 6 bases short, with 11 bases between. CDR1 and CDR2 from the germline V gene are SGHNT and YYREEE (reference sequence). This CDR3 reads CASGLGGEQYF. CDR3 DNA sequence: TGTGCCAGCGGCCTAGGGGGCGAGCAGTACTTC.

V usage is TRBV10-3 and J usage is TRBJ2-2; D possibly corresponds to TRBD1 (5 bases). This CDR3 has 15 residues. V lost 3 bases to trimming and J lost 6 bases, with 14 bases between them. Germline V gene sequence: CDR1 ENHRY, CDR2 SYGVKD. In nucleotides, the CDR3 is TGTGCCATCAGTGATTCAGCAGGGATTCCCGGGGAGCTGTTTTTT. Its protein product is CAISDSAGIPGELFF.

This sequence joins TRBV28 and TRBJ1-5, with D possibly TRBD1 on 5 matching bases. Germline V lookup: CDR1 MDHEN, CDR2 SYDVKM. The germline V and J ends were trimmed by 5 bases and 1 base, with 24 bases remaining between them. This CDR3 is 19 amino acids long. Here the CDR3 reads CASSKAPPWGGTSNQPQHF. CDR3 sequence (DNA): TGTGCCAGCAGTAAAGCCCCCCCCTGGGGAGGGACGAGCAATCAGCCCCAGCATTTT.

The V call is TRBV7-2, the J call TRBJ2-3, with a possible D match to TRBD2 (6 bases). Per germline, CDR1 SGHTA and CDR2 FQGNSA. The germline V and J ends were trimmed by 1 base and 6 bases, with 11 bases remaining between them. The CDR3 runs to 14 residues. The CDR3: CASSLGLVVDTQYF. The CDR3 DNA sequence: TGTGCCAGCAGCTTAGGACTAGTAGTGGATACGCAGTATTTT.

The rearrangement links TRBV11-2 to TRBJ2-6; TRBD1 aligns across 8 bases. The V gene end was trimmed by 4 bases and the J gene end by 0 bases; junction bases not matched to a gene: 11. The CDR3 is 19 residues long. CDR1 is SGHAT and CDR2 is FQNNGV in the germline V gene. CDR3 DNA sequence: TGTGCCAGCAGCTCCCGGACAGGGAATCTTCTCTCTGGGGCCAACGTCCTGACTTTC. Its protein is CASSSRTGNLLSGANVLTF.

V usage is TRBV30 and J usage is TRBJ1-2; TRBD1 matches 8 bases. J lost 4 bases, V lost 4 bases, and 5 bases had no gene match. The CDR3 has 13 amino acids. CDR1 is GTSNPN, CDR2 SVGIG, per germline (reference sequence). The chain's CDR3 is CAWTPDRGYGYTF. The DNA for the CDR3 is TGTGCCTGGACCCCTGACAGGGGCTATGGCTACACCTTC.

The chain employs TRBV19 and TRBJ2-2; the D gene is possibly TRBD1 (6 bases). The CDR3 covers 16 residues. Germline V gene lookup returns CDR1 LNHDA and CDR2 SQIVND (reference sequence). The V end lost 3 bases, the J end lost 3 bases, and 14 bases lay between the germline ends. The CDR3 nucleotides read TGTGCCAGTAGTATTGTGGGGGCGCGGGACACCGGGGAGCTGTTTTTT. Residues: CASSIVGARDTGELFF.

The rearrangement joins TRBV18 to TRBJ2-7; TRBD1 matches at 11 bases. The CDR3 runs 14 residues. Looked up from germline, CDR1 is KGHSH and CDR2 is LQKENI. The V segment lost 1 base and the J segment 6 bases; nucleotides outside the gene matches: 2. For the CDR3, the DNA is TGTGCCAGCTCACCACGGGGACAGGGGGGCGAGCAGTACTTC. It translates to CASSPRGQGGEQYF.

The gene calls are TRBV19 and TRBJ1-3; unclear D gene. The CDR3 consists of 14 residues. The ends were cut back, 5 bases at V and 4 bases at J, with 12 bases in the middle. The germline gives CDR1 LNHDA, CDR2 SQIVND (reference sequence). CDR3 sequence reads: CASSSGVGGNTIYF. The CDR3 region has the DNA TGTGCCAGTAGTTCGGGAGTGGGGGGAAACACCATATATTTT.

V and J are TRBV29-1 and TRBJ2-3, with TRBD2 as a possible D gene (6 bases). Trimming left V 5 bases short and J 2 bases short, with 8 bases between. CDR1 is SQVTM, CDR2 ANQGSEA, per germline. This CDR3 has 12 amino acids. This CDR3 is CSVWEDTDTQYF. CDR3 in DNA: TGCAGCGTTTGGGAGGACACAGATACGCAGTATTTT.

The rearrangement uses TRBV12-3 or TRBV12-4 and TRBJ2-7; 8 bases match TRBD1. CDR3 size: 12 residues. The V and J ends lost 8 bases and 3 bases, in that order; junction bases with no gene match: 3. CDR3 bases: TGTGCCAGCGGTGGACAGGGCTACGAGCAGTACTTC. It specifies CASGGQGYEQYF.

The chain is built from TRBV4-2 and TRBJ1-1; possible D gene TRBD1, 6 bases. This CDR3 is built from 13 residues. V gave up 5 bases and J gave up 1 base, with 8 bases separating them. Germline lookup yields CDR1 LGHNA and CDR2 YNFKEQ. The CDR3 nucleotides read TGTGCCAGCAGCATAGGGGGGAACACTGAAGCTTTCTTT. Translated: CASSIGGNTEAFF.

In this sample, this clone turned up a few times. This sequence joins TRBV2 and TRBJ1-1; D ambiguous. Trimming took off 4 bases at V and 1 base at J, with 10 bases between the two ends. The CDR3 is 14 amino acids. From germline, CDR1 is SNHLY and CDR2 FYNNEI. CDR3 nucleotides: TGTGCCAGCAGTGCGACTCTGACGAACACTGAAGCTTTCTTT. This codes for CASSATLTNTEAFF.